The 24 T cell receptor beta chains below all came from one sample that was sequenced in a study of cytomegalovirus exposure and HLA in healthy donors. It was with 60 Vbeta and 13 Jbeta primers that the PCR ran. Produced via immunoSEQ multiplex PCR; TCRdb's table is partial and in-frame only. Found here are more than 50,000 clones, roughly 71% of them singletons; the top ten hold about 37%. The material sequenced was PBMCs. These receptors originate from a middle-aged man in good health and CMV-seropositive.

V gene TRBV2 combines with J gene TRBJ2-5, with D hard to call. Germline V gene data show CDR1 as SNHLY and CDR2 as FYNNEI. This CDR3 is built from 13 residues. Trimming took off 4 bases at V and 2 bases at J, with 8 bases between the two ends. The CDR3 DNA follows: TGTGCCAGCAGTGTAAATATACAAGAGACCCAGTACTTC. Protein product: CASSVNIQETQYF.

The chain joins TRBV2 to TRBJ2-5; TRBD1 is a possible D gene (6 bases). The J call may not be correct, given that the DNA end is closer to TRBJ2-7. CDR1 and CDR2 from the germline V gene are SNHLY and FYNNEI. This CDR3 has 13 amino acids. The CDR3 DNA reads TGTGCCAGCAGTGATGGGACACATGTCGAGCAGTACTTC. Translation: CASSDGTHVEQYF.

In the case of this clone: The identical CDR3 is also encoded by other nucleotide sequences in the sample. CDR3 sequence (DNA): TGTGCCAGCAGCCTCGACAGAAACACTGAAGCTTTCTTT. Residues: CASSLDRNTEAFF. The rearrangement uses TRBV6-4 and TRBJ1-1, with a weak D call TRBD1 (5 bases). Per germline, CDR1 MRHNA and CDR2 SNTAGT. V was shortened by 6 bases and J by 2 bases, with 10 bases between the two germline ends. There are 13 residues in the CDR3.

The DNA of the CDR3 is TGCGCCAGCAGTGAGGACAGGACCACTTACGAGCAGTACTTC. It codes for CASSEDRTTYEQYF. J is TRBJ2-7 and V is TRBV10-1, with a possible D match to TRBD1 (6 bases). Trimming cost V 2 bases and J 4 bases, with 12 bases left between them. The germline V gene encodes CDR1 WNHNN and CDR2 SYGVQD (reference sequence). The CDR3 runs to 14 residues.

This clone was observed a handful of times. V and J are TRBV9 and TRBJ2-3; weak D call: TRBD2 (5 bases). CDR1 and CDR2 from the germline V gene are SGDLS and YYNGEE. V was cut by 0 bases and J by 5 bases, with 10 bases left in between. CDR3 length: 14 amino acids. The CDR3 sequence is CASSVASSRDTQYF. CDR3 coding DNA: TGTGCCAGCAGCGTAGCTAGCAGTCGAGATACGCAGTATTTT.

The rearrangement uses TRBV5-1 and TRBJ2-1; 9 nucleotides align to TRBD1. The CDR3 contains 14 residues. Germline lookup yields CDR1 SGHRS and CDR2 YFSETQ. V dropped 5 bases and J dropped 7; count of bases not matched to a gene: 7. The CDR3 loop is CASRWGQGRNEQFF. The CDR3 DNA follows: TGCGCCAGCAGGTGGGGACAGGGACGGAATGAGCAGTTCTTC.

The sample holds a few counts of this clone. V gene TRBV5-1 combines with J gene TRBJ1-1; TRBD1 matches at 8 bases. The germline CDR1 and CDR2 sequences are SGHRS and YFSETQ. The CDR3 has 14 residues. The V segment lost 3 bases and the J segment 5 bases; nucleotides outside the gene matches: 6. CDR3 residues: CASSSLTGVTEAFF. For the CDR3, the DNA is TGCGCCAGCAGCTCGCTGACAGGGGTTACTGAAGCTTTCTTT.

The V call is TRBV30, the J call TRBJ1-1, with 10 bases fitting TRBD1. The V segment lost 2 bases and the J segment 2 bases; nucleotides outside the gene matches: 8. Germline CDR1 GTSNPN, CDR2 SVGIG (reference sequence). The CDR3 spans 16 residues. CDR3 loop: CAWSSLTGGRNTEAFF. CDR3 coding DNA: TGTGCCTGGAGTTCCTTGACAGGGGGCAGAAACACTGAAGCTTTCTTT.

V usage is TRBV5-8 and J usage is TRBJ2-4; 7 nucleotides line up with TRBD1. The CDR3 runs to 17 residues. With V trimmed by 4 bases and J by 0 bases, 10 bases remained unmatched. The germline CDR1 and CDR2 sequences are SGHTS and YDEGEE. CDR3 sequence reads: CASSPTGTAIAKNIQYF. The CDR3 DNA reads TGTGCCAGCAGCCCCACCGGGACAGCAATAGCCAAAAACATTCAGTACTTC.

V gene TRBV7-8 combines with J gene TRBJ2-5, with TRBD1 matching 9 bases. This CDR3 has 14 residues. V shed 9 bases, J shed 5 bases, and the junction held 10 bases outside the gene matches. Germline CDR1 is SGHVS and CDR2 is FQNEAQ. The CDR3 loop is CASSPGQGLETQYF. CDR3 DNA: TGTGCCAGTAGTCCGGGACAGGGTCTGGAGACCCAGTACTTC.

The CDR3 sequence is CASSLYQTAYGYTF. As DNA, the CDR3 is TGTGCCAGCAGCTTATACCAGACTGCCTATGGCTACACCTTC. This sequence joins TRBV7-2 and TRBJ1-2; D unclear. The CDR3 consists of 14 residues. From germline, CDR1 is SGHTA and CDR2 FQGNSA. V dropped 2 bases and J dropped 4 bases, with 11 bases sitting between them.

The V gene is TRBV30, the J gene TRBJ1-3; D gene ambiguous. CDR3 length: 12 amino acids. V was cut by 3 bases and J by 3 bases, with 6 bases left in between. Germline V gene lookup returns CDR1 GTSNPN and CDR2 SVGIG (reference sequence). This CDR3 is CAWSPYGNTIYF. CDR3 coding DNA: TGTGCCTGGAGCCCGTATGGAAACACCATATATTTT.

J is TRBJ1-1 and V is TRBV12-2; the table gives TRBD1 as D, unverified against the DNA. TRBV12-2 is flagged as a pseudogene. The CDR3 consists of 15 residues. The CDR3 DNA reads TGTGCAAGTCGCGAACCGGGACAGGGGAGGGCTGAAGCTTTCTTT. This sequence encodes CASREPGQGRAEAFF.

In this sample, this clone turned up once. The chain links TRBV30 to TRBJ1-2; D may be TRBD1 (6 bases). The germline gives CDR1 GTSNPN, CDR2 SVGIG (reference sequence). Trimming removed 5 bases from V and 4 bases from J, with 14 bases in between. There are 13 residues in the CDR3. The CDR3 sequence: CAWELGTSYGYTF. Written as DNA, the CDR3 is TGTGCCTGGGAGTTAGGGACATCCTATGGCTACACCTTC. The variable domain in full, with the rest retrieved from reference TRBV30 and TRBJ1-2, is SQTIHQWPATLVQPVGSPLSLECTVEGTSNPNLYWYRQAAGRGLQLLFYSVGIGQISSEVPQNLSASRPQDRQFILSSKKLLLSDSGFYLCAWELGTSYGYTFGSGTRLTVV.

The gene calls are TRBV2 and TRBJ1-1, with 7 bases lining up with TRBD1. With 8 bases clipped from V and 3 bases from J, the junction kept 6 bases outside the gene matches. The length of the CDR3 is 13 residues. Germline V gene data show CDR1 as SNHLY and CDR2 as FYNNEI. CDR3 protein: CASSAQGDTEAFF. The CDR3 region has the DNA TGTGCCAGCTCTGCGCAGGGGGACACTGAAGCTTTCTTT.

The chain has TRBV5-1 and TRBJ2-3; TRBD2 might be the D (6 bases). The CDR3 is 16 residues long. Deletions cut 2 bases from V and 1 base from J, with 14 bases between. Germline V gives CDR1 SGHRS, CDR2 YFSETQ. Here the CDR3 DNA reads TGCGCCAGCAGCTTAAACCCCGGGACTCGCACAGATACGCAGTATTTT. Translating it yields CASSLNPGTRTDTQYF.

The rearrangement uses TRBV13 and TRBJ2-7; 13 bases line up with TRBD2. The V gene end was trimmed by 5 bases and the J gene end by 3 bases; junction bases not matched to a gene: 4. This CDR3 has 15 residues. The germline V gene has CDR1 PRHDT and CDR2 FYEKMQ (reference sequence). The CDR3 DNA sequence: TGTGCCAGCAGCGGAAGGACTAGCGGGGGCTACGAGCAGTACTTC. Translating it yields CASSGRTSGGYEQYF.

V gene TRBV27 combines with J gene TRBJ2-7, with 7 bases aligning to TRBD1. V shed 6 bases and J 1 base; nucleotides not matched to a gene: 6. Germline assignment: CDR1 MNHEY and CDR2 SMNVEV (reference sequence). CDR3 length: 14 amino acids. The CDR3 sequence is CASSHRGSSYEQYF. DNA of the CDR3: TGTGCCAGCAGCCACAGGGGTAGTTCCTACGAGCAGTACTTC.

About this clone itself: A far larger clone lies a single base away; this is likely a read error. This chain uses TRBV19 with TRBJ1-5, with D tentatively TRBD1 (5 bases). Per the germline V gene, CDR1 is LNHDA and CDR2 is SQIVND (reference sequence). CDR3 length equals 14 residues. CDR3 sequence (DNA): TGTGCCAGTAGTCCTAACGGGGGGAGTCAGCACCAGCATTTT. Its translation is CASSPNGGSQHQHF.

This chain uses TRBV27 with TRBJ1-5; possibly TRBD1 for D (6 bases). The ends were cut back, 6 bases at V and 7 bases at J, with 22 bases in the middle. Germline loops: CDR1 MNHEY, CDR2 SMNVEV (reference sequence). CDR3 length equals 16 residues. CDR3 protein: CASSQADIQGGQPQHF. In DNA, the CDR3 is TGTGCCAGCAGCCAGGCCGATATACAGGGAGGGCAGCCCCAGCATTTT.

The rearrangement uses TRBV14 and TRBJ2-7; no clear D. The germline gives CDR1 SGHDN, CDR2 FVKESK. V was pared by 1 base and J by 6 bases, with 13 bases between. This CDR3 comprises 14 residues. For the CDR3, the DNA is TGTGCCAGCAGCCAAGCTTTCGGGTGGGTCGAGCAGTACTTC. It translates to CASSQAFGWVEQYF.

The V gene is TRBV2, the J gene TRBJ2-5, with D tentatively TRBD2 (5 bases). The V and J ends lost 4 bases and 1 base respectively, with 10 bases between them. The CDR3 sequence is 14 residues long. Germline values: CDR1 SNHLY, CDR2 FYNNEI. The CDR3 loop reads CASSGSRGQETQYF. As DNA, the CDR3 is TGTGCCAGCAGTGGAAGCCGGGGCCAAGAGACCCAGTACTTC.

The chain links TRBV30 to TRBJ2-7; D remains unclear. This CDR3 has 14 amino acids. Deletions cut 0 bases from V and 0 bases from J, with 9 bases between. CDR1 is GTSNPN, CDR2 SVGIG, per germline (reference sequence). The CDR3 DNA reads as TGTGCCTGGAGTGTAGGCGGAAGCTCCTACGAGCAGTACTTC. Translating gives CAWSVGGSSYEQYF.

This clone was seen a handful of times. This chain connects TRBV7-3 to TRBJ2-7; 8 nucleotides agree with TRBD2. This CDR3 comprises 14 residues. Germline CDR1 is SGHTA and CDR2 is FQGTGA. V lost 1 base to trimming and J lost 4 bases; unmatched junction nucleotides: 3. CDR3 sequence reads: CASSLRGLAYEQYF. Written as DNA, the CDR3 is TGTGCCAGCAGCTTAAGAGGACTAGCTTACGAGCAGTACTTC.